The 2 T cell receptor beta chains given below trace back to one sample, sequenced in a study of blood T cell repertoires in COVID-19. Profiling relied on immunoSEQ multiplex PCR, and the TCRdb table lists in-frame clones only, not all of them. The sample comprises about 210,000 clones, about 76% of which are singletons, and approximately 9% rests with the top ten. The sample comprised PBMCs or T cells enriched from blood (not recorded which). These receptors were obtained from a woman aged 50 to 60 with acute COVID-19.

The rearrangement joins TRBV2 to TRBJ2-2; D is possibly TRBD2 (6 bases). The length of the CDR3 is 15 residues. Between the trimmed V and J ends, which lost 6 bases and 6 bases, there was a span of 17 bases. Per germline, CDR1 SNHLY and CDR2 FYNNEI. In DNA form, the CDR3 reads TGTGCCAGCAGCGGAGGGAAGTCTTTAGCCGGGGAGCTGTTTTTT. Amino acids: CASSGGKSLAGELFF. Together with reference TRBV2 and TRBJ2-2, the CDR3 gives the full variable domain: EPEVTQTPSHQVTQMGQEVILRCVPISNHLYFYWYRQILGQKVEFLVSFYNNEISEKSEIFDDQFSVERPDGSNFTLKIRSTKLEDSAMYFCASSGGKSLAGELFFGEGSRLTVL.

The rearrangement links TRBV10-3 to TRBJ1-6, with 7 bases matching TRBD1. J lost 6 bases, V lost 6 bases, and 2 bases had no gene match. The CDR3 has 13 residues. Germline CDR1 and CDR2: ENHRY and SYGVKD. Here the CDR3 reads CAIRGQLNSPLHF. The CDR3 DNA reads as TGTGCCATCAGGGGACAGCTTAATTCACCCCTCCACTTT.